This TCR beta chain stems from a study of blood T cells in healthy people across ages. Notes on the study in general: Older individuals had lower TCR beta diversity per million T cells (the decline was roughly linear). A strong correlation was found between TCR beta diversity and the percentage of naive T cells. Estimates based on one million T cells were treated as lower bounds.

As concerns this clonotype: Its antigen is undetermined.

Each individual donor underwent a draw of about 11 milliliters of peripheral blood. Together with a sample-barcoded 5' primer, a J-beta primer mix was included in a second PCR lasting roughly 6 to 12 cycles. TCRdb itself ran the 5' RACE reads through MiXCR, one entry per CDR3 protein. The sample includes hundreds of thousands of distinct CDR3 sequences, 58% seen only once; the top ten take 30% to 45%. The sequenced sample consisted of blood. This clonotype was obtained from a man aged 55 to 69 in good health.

DNA of the CDR3: TGCGCCAGCAGCCTCGGACTAGCGATTGAAACCGGGGAGCTGTTTTTT. It translates to CASSLGLAIETGELFF. The gene calls are TRBV5-1 and TRBJ2-2, with 9 positions matching TRBD2. V trimming: 4 bases; J trimming: 5 bases; junction bases outside the gene matches: 9. The CDR3 spans 16 residues. Per germline, CDR1 SGHRS and CDR2 YFSETQ.